This TCR beta chain was recovered during a study of cytomegalovirus exposure and HLA in healthy donors. General study points: Per a prior analysis, the majority of TCR beta V segments were productive roughly 87% or roughly 30% of the time.

With 60 Vbeta and 13 Jbeta primers, the PCR was carried out. Authors' processing steps: A later analysis counted around 80 million unique TCR beta chains, around 11 million shared. Here immunoSEQ multiplex PCR was the method, and the copy in TCRdb shows in-frame clones only, minus some. The V and J calls and clone size were taken over from that table, and D and trimming were inferred from the DNA. The sample contains roughly 190,000 clones, under 80% of which appear only once. On this clone: Its antigen is currently unknown.

The length of the CDR3 is 15 residues. V was pared by 0 bases and J by 7 bases, with 15 bases between. Germline assignment: CDR1 MNHEY and CDR2 SVGAGI. The TCR comes from a female donor in good health and CMV-seronegative. This rearrangement joins TRBV6-5 to TRBJ1-2; D gene ambiguous. Sequenced sample: PBMCs. The CDR3 nucleotides are TGTGCCAGCAGTTACTCGAGGATTCGGTATAGTGGCTACACCTTC. As protein: CASSYSRIRYSGYTF.